This T cell receptor beta chain originates from a study of identical twins. Unique molecular identifiers were present on the cDNA, and a universal primer site came from template switching. Via MiXCR, TCRdb re-called the 5' RACE reads, giving one row per CDR3 protein. In the table there are approximately 690,000 distinct CDR3 sequences, around 6.1% of which are singletons. Findings and limits, study-wide: The abundant beta clonotypes from cord blood had fewer insertions, and memory repertoires had none of this.

This clonotype was observed at least ten times. What it binds is not known. The CDR3 is made up of 15 amino acids. Trimming took 3 bases from V and 3 from J; bases not matched to a gene: 5. The V gene's germline CDR1 is DFQATT and CDR2 SNEGSKA (reference sequence). The chain uses TRBV20-1 and TRBJ2-1; 10 positions agree with TRBD2. Specimen: naive T cells sorted from blood. The TCR was taken from a man aged 18-30 years in good health. CDR3 DNA: TGCAGTGCTAGCCCTAGCGGGAGCCACTACAATGAGCAGTTCTTC. Its translation is CSASPSGSHYNEQFF.